This T cell receptor beta chain was recorded in a study of T cell responses to AZD1222 COVID-19 vaccine. The wider study: Second-dose schedules of about 4 or about 12 weeks were combined. Study-wide points: With two AZD1222 doses given, Spike-specific TCR breadth and depth both rose. It was only after the peak T cell response that any repertoires were sampled.

The method was immunoSEQ multiplex PCR; TCRdb's version includes in-frame clones alone and lacks a portion of them. The table lists 150,000 or so clones, 80% to 95% of them singletons. The CDR3 is made up of 15 amino acids. The V gene lost 4 bases and the J gene lost 0 bases, with 12 bases spanning the gap. Germline CDR1 KGHDR, CDR2 SFDVKD. Note on this clone: Its antigen is currently unknown.

The chain has TRBV24-1 and TRBJ2-7; the D is unclear. The material was peripheral blood, obtained on day 0 of AZD1222 vaccination. This sequence originates from an adult in good health. The CDR3: CATSDPGRSSYEQYF. CDR3 coding DNA: TGTGCCACCAGTGACCCCGGACGTAGCTCCTACGAGCAGTACTTC.